The 14 T cell receptor beta chains presented below share a single source sample, sequenced in a study of CD8+ T cells in alopecia areata (dated by TCRdb to 2016 to 2018). Library prep was done by the immunoSEQ multiplex PCR assay. To provide template for TCR sequencing, every sample had RNA extracted and reverse transcribed into cDNA. TCRdb obtained this table from immuneACCESS and retained in-frame rearrangements with V and J assigned. These tables miss some clones; where compared with another copy, unresolved V genes account for less than half of the shortfall, and the remainder is unexplained. Recorded for this sample are more than 95,000 clones; roughly 41% of them occurred a single time. The ten largest clones add up to about 1.2% of the sample. The sequencing input was CD4+ T cells sorted from blood. All receptors come from a human donor with alopecia areata.

The chain combines TRBV29-1 with TRBJ1-4; 9 bases align to TRBD1. This CDR3 contains 13 residues. Germline loops: CDR1 SQVTM, CDR2 ANQGSEA. Trimming took 4 bases from V and 8 from J; bases not matched to a gene: 5. The CDR3 DNA reads as TGCAGCGTTGTGACAGGGGGGCAGGAAAAACTGTTTTTT. This encodes CSVVTGGQEKLFF.

Here the CDR3 DNA reads TGTGCCAGCAGCTTAACGCTAGAGACCCAGTACTTC. Translated, it gives CASSLTLETQYF. V gene TRBV5-8 combines with J gene TRBJ2-5; D unresolved. This CDR3 contains 12 residues. Germline lookup yields CDR1 SGHTS and CDR2 YDEGEE. V was trimmed by 2 bases and J by 4 bases, leaving 6 bases between them.

V and J are TRBV18 and TRBJ2-1; D gene unclear. V was pared by 8 bases and J by 7 bases, with 9 bases between. CDR1 and CDR2 from the germline V gene are KGHSH and LQKENI. The CDR3 contains 11 residues. The CDR3 region has the DNA TGTGCCAGCAAAAACGAGAATGAGCAGTTCTTC. Protein sequence: CASKNENEQFF.

The genes are TRBV29-1 and TRBJ2-5, with D possibly matching TRBD2 (5 bases). V lost 7 bases to trimming and J lost 3 bases, with 21 bases between them. Germline lookup yields CDR1 SQVTM and CDR2 ANQGSEA. There are 15 residues in the CDR3. Here the CDR3 reads CSGREGSLRKETQYF. The CDR3 DNA follows: TGCAGCGGCCGGGAAGGGAGTTTACGAAAAGAGACCCAGTACTTC.

The rearrangement links TRBV11-1 to TRBJ2-2; D is uncertain. With 5 bases removed from V and 1 base from J, the gap between germline ends came to 8 bases. Germline lookup yields CDR1 SGHAT and CDR2 FQDESV (reference sequence). This CDR3 is 14 amino acids long. This CDR3 is CASSLPMNTGELFF. CDR3 nucleotides: TGTGCCAGCAGCCTACCGATGAACACCGGGGAGCTGTTTTTT.

Regarding this clone: Other DNA sequences in this sample translate to the same CDR3. V gene TRBV7-2 combines with J gene TRBJ2-3, with no clear D. Per germline, CDR1 SGHTA and CDR2 FQGNSA. CDR3 size: 13 residues. With 5 bases removed from V and 2 bases from J, the gap between germline ends came to 8 bases. In DNA, the CDR3 is TGTGCCAGCAGCCGCCCTTCCACAGATACGCAGTATTTT. This sequence encodes CASSRPSTDTQYF.

The CDR3 sequence: CASSFSGSTDTQYF. As DNA, the CDR3 is TGTGCCAGCAGTTTTAGCGGGAGCACAGATACGCAGTATTTT. The chain employs TRBV6-4 and TRBJ2-3; 7 bases are shared with TRBD2. The CDR3 totals 14 residues. CDR1 and CDR2 (germline): MRHNA, SNTAGT. Germline trimming cut 5 bases from V and 0 bases from J; bases unmatched to any gene: 2.

The V and J genes are TRBV2 and TRBJ2-5, with 9 bases matching TRBD1. Germline values: CDR1 SNHLY, CDR2 FYNNEI. CDR3 length: 16 residues. With 7 bases clipped from V and 5 bases from J, the junction kept 14 bases outside the gene matches. The CDR3 region has the DNA TGTGCCAGCACTTGGGACAGGGCGCGGGTAGGGGAGACCCAGTACTTC. It is translated as CASTWDRARVGETQYF.

This rearrangement joins TRBV4-3 to TRBJ2-5; 9 nucleotides match TRBD1. V lost 1 base and J lost 0; bases outside the gene matches: 0. The CDR3 length is 15 residues. In germline, CDR1 is LGHNA, CDR2 YSLEER. The CDR3 DNA follows: TGCGCCAGCAGCCAAGGGGACAGGGACCAAGAGACCCAGTACTTC. This sequence encodes CASSQGDRDQETQYF.

The chain has TRBV28 and TRBJ1-1, with D unresolved. This CDR3 is 14 amino acids long. CDR1 MDHEN and CDR2 SYDVKM come from the germline V gene. V was cut by 6 bases and J by 0 bases, with 11 bases left in between. The DNA for the CDR3 is TGTGCCAGCAGACCTATGGGTATGAACACTGAAGCTTTCTTT. Encoded protein: CASRPMGMNTEAFF.

V usage is TRBV30 and J usage is TRBJ1-1, with D unclear. Deletions cut 4 bases from V and 1 base from J, with 10 bases between. Germline CDR1 is GTSNPN and CDR2 is SVGIG (reference sequence). CDR3 length: 13 amino acids. CDR3 coding DNA: TGTGCCTGGAATCCACGCCCGAACACTGAAGCTTTCTTT. Translated: CAWNPRPNTEAFF.

This clone appeared a few times. The rearrangement joins TRBV2 to TRBJ2-2, with D perhaps matching TRBD2 (5 bases). CDR1 is SNHLY and CDR2 is FYNNEI in the germline V gene. V was shortened by 4 bases and J by 5 bases, with 11 bases between the two germline ends. The CDR3 extends over 14 amino acids. CDR3 sequence reads: CASSGDSGTGELFF. The CDR3 DNA sequence: TGTGCCAGCAGTGGGGATTCGGGAACCGGGGAGCTGTTTTTT.

Comments on this clone: The sample contains more than one DNA sequence encoding this CDR3. The chain links TRBV29-1 to TRBJ2-6; D ambiguous. Trimming cost V 7 bases and J 1 base, with 11 bases left between them. CDR1 and CDR2 from the germline V gene are SQVTM and ANQGSEA. The CDR3 runs 14 residues. The CDR3, as DNA: TGCAGCGCTATGACCCAGTCTGGGGCCAACGTCCTGACTTTC. Protein product: CSAMTQSGANVLTF.

There are a few counts of this clone. This chain's CDR3 is CSVDIGQKETQYF. In DNA form, the CDR3 reads TGCAGCGTTGATATCGGGCAAAAAGAGACCCAGTACTTC. The J gene is TRBJ2-5, the V gene TRBV29-1; no definite D call. Trimming shortened V by 3 bases and J by 3 bases, and 11 bases separated the two germline ends. CDR3 length equals 13 residues. Germline assignment: CDR1 SQVTM and CDR2 ANQGSEA. Full variable domain (rest looked up from reference TRBV29-1 and TRBJ2-5): SAVISQKPSRDICQRGTSLTIQCQVDSQVTMMFWYRQQPGQSLTLIATANQGSEATYESGFVIDKFPISRPNLTFSTLTVSNMSPEDSSIYLCSVDIGQKETQYFGPGTRLLVL.